The entry that follows covers one T cell receptor (beta chain) sequence. This entry is derived from a study of PD-1 blockade in classical Hodgkin lymphoma. The assay was immunoSEQ multiplex PCR, and TCRdb's table has in-frame clones only and misses some. The sample has just under 45,000 clones, less than 75% seen once. As to time point: cycle 4 day 1 (C4D1), after six to seven weeks of nivolumab. Every one of the patients relapsed after autologous stem cell transplantation (brentuximab vedotin exposure was variable). The CDR3 runs 15 residues. V trimming: 7 bases; J trimming: 1 base; junction bases outside the gene matches: 9. CDR1 and CDR2 from the germline V gene are ENHRY and SYGVKD.

The chain couples TRBV10-3 to TRBJ1-1; 7 nucleotides align to TRBD1. This specimen consisted of peripheral blood mononuclear cells (PBMCs), obtained before the fourth cycle of nivolumab. The receptor's source is a human donor with classical Hodgkin lymphoma. CDR3 bases: TGTGCCATCAACCCAAGGGGGCAGAAGAACACTGAAGCTTTCTTT. Translation: CAINPRGQKNTEAFF.